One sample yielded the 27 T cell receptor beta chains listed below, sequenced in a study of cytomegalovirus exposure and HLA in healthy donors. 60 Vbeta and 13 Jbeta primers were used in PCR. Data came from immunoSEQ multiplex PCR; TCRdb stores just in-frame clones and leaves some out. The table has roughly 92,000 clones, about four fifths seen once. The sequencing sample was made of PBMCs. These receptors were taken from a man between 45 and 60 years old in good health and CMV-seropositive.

CDR3 bases: TGTGCCAGTGTTGCTGGGAGCGGCAACATCTACAATGAGCAGTTCTTC. Translation gives CASVAGSGNIYNEQFF. This chain connects TRBV25-1 to TRBJ2-1; weak D call: TRBD2 (5 bases). Looked up from germline, CDR1 is MGHDK and CDR2 is SYGVNS. The CDR3 is 16 amino acids. V was shortened by 9 bases and J by 3 bases, with 21 bases between the two germline ends.

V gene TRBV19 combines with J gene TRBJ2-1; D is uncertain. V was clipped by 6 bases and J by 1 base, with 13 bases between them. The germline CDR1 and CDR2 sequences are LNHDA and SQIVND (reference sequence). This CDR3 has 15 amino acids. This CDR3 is CASSPRFLSYNEQFF. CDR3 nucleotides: TGTGCCAGTAGCCCGCGCTTCCTTTCCTACAATGAGCAGTTCTTC.

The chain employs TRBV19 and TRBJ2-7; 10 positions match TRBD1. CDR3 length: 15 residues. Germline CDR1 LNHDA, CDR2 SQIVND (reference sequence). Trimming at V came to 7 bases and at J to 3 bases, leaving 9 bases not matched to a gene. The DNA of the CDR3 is TGTGCCAGTACCCCGGGACAGGGGAGCTACTACGAGCAGTACTTC. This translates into CASTPGQGSYYEQYF.

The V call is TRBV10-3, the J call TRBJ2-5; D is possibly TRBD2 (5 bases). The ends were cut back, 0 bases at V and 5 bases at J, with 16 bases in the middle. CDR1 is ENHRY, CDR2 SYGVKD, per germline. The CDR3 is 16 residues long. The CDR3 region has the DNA TGTGCCATCAGTGAGTCGAGAGGGCCAGATTTGGAGACCCAGTACTTC. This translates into CAISESRGPDLETQYF.

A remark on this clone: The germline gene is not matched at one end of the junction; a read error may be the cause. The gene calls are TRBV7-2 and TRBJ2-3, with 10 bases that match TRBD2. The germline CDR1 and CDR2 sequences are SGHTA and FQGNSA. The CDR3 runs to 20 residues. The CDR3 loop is CASSLANPLTLAGSTDTQYF. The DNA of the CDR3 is TGTGCCAGCAGCTTAGCGAACCCCCTCACACTAGCGGGAAGCACTGATACGCAGTATTTT.

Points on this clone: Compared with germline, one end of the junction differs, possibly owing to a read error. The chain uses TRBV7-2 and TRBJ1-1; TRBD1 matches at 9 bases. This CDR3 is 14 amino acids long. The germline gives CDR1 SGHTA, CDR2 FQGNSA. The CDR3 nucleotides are TGTGCCAGCAGCCCTGGACAGGGGAACGCTGAAGCTTTCTTT. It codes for CASSPGQGNAEAFF.

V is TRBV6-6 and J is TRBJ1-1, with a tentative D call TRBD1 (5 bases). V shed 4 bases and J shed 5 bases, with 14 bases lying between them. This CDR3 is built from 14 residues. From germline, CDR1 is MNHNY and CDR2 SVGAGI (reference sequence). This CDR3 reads CASSFGSGWTEAFF. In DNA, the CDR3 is TGTGCCAGCAGTTTCGGTTCAGGGTGGACTGAAGCTTTCTTT.

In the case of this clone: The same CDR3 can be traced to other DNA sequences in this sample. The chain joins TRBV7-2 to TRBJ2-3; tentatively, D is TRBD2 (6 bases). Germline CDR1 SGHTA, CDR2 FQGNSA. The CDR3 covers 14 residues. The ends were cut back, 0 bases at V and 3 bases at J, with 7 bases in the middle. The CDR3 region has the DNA TGTGCCAGCAGCTTAGCGGGGAGGACAGATACGCAGTATTTT. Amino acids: CASSLAGRTDTQYF.

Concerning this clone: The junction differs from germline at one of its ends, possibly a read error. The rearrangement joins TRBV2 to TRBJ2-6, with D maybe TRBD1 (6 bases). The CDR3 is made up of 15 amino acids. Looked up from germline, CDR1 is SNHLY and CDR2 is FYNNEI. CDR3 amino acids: CASSSQGTGANGLTF. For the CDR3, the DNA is TGTGCCAGCAGTTCACAGGGAACTGGGGCCAACGGCCTGACTTTC.

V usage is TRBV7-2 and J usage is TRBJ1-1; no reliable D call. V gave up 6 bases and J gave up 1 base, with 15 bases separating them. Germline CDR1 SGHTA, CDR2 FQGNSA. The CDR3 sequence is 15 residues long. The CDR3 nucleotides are TGTGCCAGCAGTAACCCTCCTCCCGGGAACACTGAAGCTTTCTTT. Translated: CASSNPPPGNTEAFF.

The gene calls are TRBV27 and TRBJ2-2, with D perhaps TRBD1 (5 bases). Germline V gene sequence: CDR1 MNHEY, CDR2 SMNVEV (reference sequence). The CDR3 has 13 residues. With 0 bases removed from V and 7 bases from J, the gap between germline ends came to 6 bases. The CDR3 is CASSLSDSGELFF. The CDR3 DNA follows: TGTGCCAGCAGTTTATCAGACAGCGGGGAGCTGTTTTTT.

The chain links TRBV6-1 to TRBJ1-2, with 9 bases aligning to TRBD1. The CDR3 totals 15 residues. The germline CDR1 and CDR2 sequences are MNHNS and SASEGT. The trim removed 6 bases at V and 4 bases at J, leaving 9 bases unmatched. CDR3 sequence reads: CASRATGGLGYGYTF. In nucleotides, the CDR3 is TGTGCCAGCAGGGCCACAGGGGGCTTAGGCTATGGCTACACCTTC.

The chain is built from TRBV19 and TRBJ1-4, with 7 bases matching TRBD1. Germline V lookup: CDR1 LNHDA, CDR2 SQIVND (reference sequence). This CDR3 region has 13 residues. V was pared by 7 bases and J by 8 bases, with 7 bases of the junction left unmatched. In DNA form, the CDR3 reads TGTGCCAGTAAGACCGGGACAGAGGAAAAACTGTTTTTT. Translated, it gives CASKTGTEEKLFF.

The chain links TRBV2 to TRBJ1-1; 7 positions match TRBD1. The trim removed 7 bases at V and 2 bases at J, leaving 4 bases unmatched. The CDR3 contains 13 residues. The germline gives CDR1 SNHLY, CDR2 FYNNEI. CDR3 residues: CASKRDRNTEAFF. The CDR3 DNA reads TGTGCCAGCAAACGGGACAGAAACACTGAAGCTTTCTTT.

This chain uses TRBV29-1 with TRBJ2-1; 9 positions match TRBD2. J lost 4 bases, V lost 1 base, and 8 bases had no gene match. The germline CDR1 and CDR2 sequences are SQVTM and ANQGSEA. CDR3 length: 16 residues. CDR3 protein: CSVEVLREGRYNEQFF. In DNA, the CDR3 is TGCAGCGTTGAAGTCCTGCGGGAGGGACGATACAATGAGCAGTTCTTC.

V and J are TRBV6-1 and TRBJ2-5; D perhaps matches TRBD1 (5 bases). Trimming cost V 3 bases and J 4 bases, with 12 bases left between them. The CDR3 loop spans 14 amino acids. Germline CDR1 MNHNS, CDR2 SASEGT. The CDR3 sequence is CASSEQGRVETQYF. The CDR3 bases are TGTGCCAGCAGTGAGCAGGGAAGAGTAGAGACCCAGTACTTC.

Here the CDR3 DNA reads TGTGCCAGCAGCTCCCCGGGCAGGGGTACCGCAGATACGCAGTATTTT. Translated, it gives CASSSPGRGTADTQYF. The rearrangement uses TRBV7-8 and TRBJ2-3; a possible D gene is TRBD1 (6 bases). CDR1 is SGHVS and CDR2 is FQNEAQ in the germline V gene. V lost 4 bases and J 4 bases, leaving 18 bases between the germline ends. The CDR3 spans 16 residues. The full variable domain, in which reference TRBV7-8 and TRBJ2-3 provide the parts outside the CDR3, is GAGVSQSPRYKVAKRGQDVALRCDPISGHVSLFWYQQALGQGPEFLTYFQNEAQLDKSGLPSDRFFAERPEGSVSTLKIQRTQQEDSAVYLCASSSPGRGTADTQYFGPGTRLTVL.

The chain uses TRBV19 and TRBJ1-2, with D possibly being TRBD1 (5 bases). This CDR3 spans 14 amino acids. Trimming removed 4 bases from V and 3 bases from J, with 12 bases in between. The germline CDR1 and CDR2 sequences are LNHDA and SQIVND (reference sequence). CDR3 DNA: TGTGCCAGTAGTAGGGGCACTGGGGACTATGGCTACACCTTC. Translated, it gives CASSRGTGDYGYTF.

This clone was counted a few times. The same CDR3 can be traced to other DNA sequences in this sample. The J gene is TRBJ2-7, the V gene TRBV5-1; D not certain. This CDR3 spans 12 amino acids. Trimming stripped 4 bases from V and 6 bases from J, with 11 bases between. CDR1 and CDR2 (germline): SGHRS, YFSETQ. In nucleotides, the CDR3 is TGCGCCAGCAGCCTGGGCTCCGGCGAGCAGTACTTC. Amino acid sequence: CASSLGSGEQYF.

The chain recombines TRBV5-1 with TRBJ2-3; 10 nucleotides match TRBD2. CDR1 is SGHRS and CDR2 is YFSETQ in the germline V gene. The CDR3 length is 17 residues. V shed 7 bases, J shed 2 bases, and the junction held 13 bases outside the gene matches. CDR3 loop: CASGPGNSGRTTDTQYF. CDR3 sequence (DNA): TGCGCCAGCGGCCCCGGGAATAGCGGGAGGACCACAGATACGCAGTATTTT.

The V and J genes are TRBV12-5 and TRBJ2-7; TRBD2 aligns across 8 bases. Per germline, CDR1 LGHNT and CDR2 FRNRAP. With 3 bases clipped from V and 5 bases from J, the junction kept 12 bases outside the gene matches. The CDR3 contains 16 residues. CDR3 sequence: CASGFTRLATYHEQYF. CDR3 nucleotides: TGTGCTAGTGGTTTCACTCGACTAGCGACGTATCACGAGCAGTACTTC.

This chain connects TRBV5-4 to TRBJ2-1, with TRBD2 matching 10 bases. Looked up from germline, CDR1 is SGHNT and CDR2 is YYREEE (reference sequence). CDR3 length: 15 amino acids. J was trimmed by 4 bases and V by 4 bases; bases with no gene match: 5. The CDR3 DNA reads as TGTGCCAGCAGCGCGACTAGCGGGCGTTACAATGAGCAGTTCTTC. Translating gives CASSATSGRYNEQFF.

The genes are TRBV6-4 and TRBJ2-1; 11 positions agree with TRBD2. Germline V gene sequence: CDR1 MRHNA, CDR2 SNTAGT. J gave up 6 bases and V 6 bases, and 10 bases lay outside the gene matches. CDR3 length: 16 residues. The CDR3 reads CASSSGRGLAVNEQFF. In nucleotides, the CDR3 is TGTGCCAGCAGCTCGGGGCGGGGACTAGCGGTCAATGAGCAGTTCTTC.

In DNA, the CDR3 is TGTGCCAGAAGCTTGGAAGGGAGACTAGCGGGAGAGAGTGGAGTGGACGAGCAGTACTTC. Its translation is CARSLEGRLAGESGVDEQYF. The gene calls are TRBV5-3 and TRBJ2-7; 12 bases are shared with TRBD2. TRBV5-3 is treated as an ORF (open reading frame) with a function not yet certain. This CDR3 is 20 amino acids long. After removal of 0 bases from V and 5 bases from J, the junction contained 18 bases not matched to a gene.

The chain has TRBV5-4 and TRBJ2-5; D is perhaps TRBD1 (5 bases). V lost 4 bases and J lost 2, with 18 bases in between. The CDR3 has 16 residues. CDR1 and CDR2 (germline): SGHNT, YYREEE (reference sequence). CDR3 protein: CASSPPTGLGQETQYF. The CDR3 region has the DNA TGTGCCAGCAGCCCGCCCACAGGTTTGGGGCAAGAGACCCAGTACTTC. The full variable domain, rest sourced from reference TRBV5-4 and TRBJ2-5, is ETGVTQSPTHLIKTRGQQVTLRCSSQSGHNTVSWYQQALGQGPQFIFQYYREEENGRGNFPPRFSGLQFPNYSSELNVNALELDDSALYLCASSPPTGLGQETQYFGPGTRLLVL.

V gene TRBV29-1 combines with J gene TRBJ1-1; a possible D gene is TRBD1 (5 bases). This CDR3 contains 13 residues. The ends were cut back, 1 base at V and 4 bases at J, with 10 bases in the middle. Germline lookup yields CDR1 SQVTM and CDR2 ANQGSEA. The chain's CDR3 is CSVEVGGTTEAFF. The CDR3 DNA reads TGCAGCGTTGAAGTGGGGGGAACCACTGAAGCTTTCTTT.

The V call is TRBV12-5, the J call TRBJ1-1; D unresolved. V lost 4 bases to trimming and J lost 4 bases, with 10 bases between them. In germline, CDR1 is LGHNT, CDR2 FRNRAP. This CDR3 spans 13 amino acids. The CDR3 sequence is CASGSDGSTEAFF. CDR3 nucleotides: TGTGCTAGTGGTTCTGACGGGAGCACTGAAGCTTTCTTT.